Here is one T cell receptor beta chain with its context. This entry is derived from a study of sequential checkpoint blockade in melanoma. At the level of the study: Randomization was 1:1 between first-line nivolumab→ipilimumab and ipilimumab→nivolumab. Each arm's sequence ended with maintenance nivolumab.

V lost 0 bases to trimming and J lost 2 bases, with 12 bases between them. The CDR3 covers 15 residues. CDR1 and CDR2 (germline): SGDLS, YYNGEE. Treatment here: randomized to nivolumab then ipilimumab (arm A) or the reverse (arm B). PBMC sorting kept live CD3+CD8+ cells without CD19 or CD56. Produced via immunoSEQ multiplex PCR; TCRdb's table is partial and in-frame only. The sample includes 13,000 to 15,000 clones, about 78% of them seen just once. The chain combines TRBV9 with TRBJ2-7; D remains unclear. The sample here was CD8+ T cells sorted from blood (inferred from file names), taken from a patient given nivolumab and ipilimumab in sequence. The receptor was derived from a human donor with melanoma. CDR3 coding DNA: TGTGCCAGCAGCGTAGCTGGCACAGCCGCCTACGAGCAGTACTTC. Translating it yields CASSVAGTAAYEQYF.